The 22 T cell receptor beta chains in this list originate from one sample, sequenced in a study of metastatic and nonmetastatic thyroid tumors. All patients were treatment-naive before thyroid surgery. TCRdb ran MiXCR on the PCR reads. The table has around 64,000 clones, about 4% seen once. The sample consisted of blood. These receptors were obtained from a female donor with papillary thyroid cancer or a benign thyroid nodule (not recorded which). Some clones in this sample may be carry-over from other donors' samples.

As for this clone: Possible read error: a much larger clone is one base away. In DNA form, the CDR3 reads TGTGCCAACAGCCAAGATAAAGCGGGAGGGCCCTCAGGGGAGCAGTACTTC. It is translated as CANSQDKAGGPSGEQYF. The chain employs TRBV4-2 and TRBJ2-7, with 10 positions matching TRBD2. The CDR3 length is 17 residues. The germline V gene has CDR1 LGHNA and CDR2 YNFKEQ.

This clone was observed a handful of times. The chain is built from TRBV5-8 and TRBJ2-3; 7 bases line up with TRBD2. This CDR3 comprises 15 residues. The V gene's germline CDR1 is SGHTS and CDR2 YDEGEE. The V gene end was trimmed by 0 bases and the J gene end by 0 bases; junction bases not matched to a gene: 1. This CDR3 reads CASSLGTRSTDTQYF. CDR3 coding DNA: TGTGCCAGCAGCTTGGGGACTAGGAGCACAGATACGCAGTATTTT.

This clone occurred many times. V usage is TRBV2 and J usage is TRBJ2-2; 8 nucleotides line up with TRBD1. The junction had 6 bases not matched to a gene; V was cut back by 4 bases and J by 5 bases. Germline values: CDR1 SNHLY, CDR2 FYNNEI. The CDR3 length is 15 residues. CDR3 in amino acids: CASSVQGARTGELFF. As DNA, the CDR3 is TGTGCCAGCAGTGTGCAGGGGGCAAGGACCGGGGAGCTGTTTTTT.

This clone showed up many times. The chain uses TRBV5-1 and TRBJ2-1; 8 bases fit TRBD2. The CDR3 is 16 amino acids. J lost 4 bases, V lost 4 bases, and 10 bases had no gene match. Germline assignment: CDR1 SGHRS and CDR2 YFSETQ. Here the CDR3 DNA reads TGCGCCAGCAGCCTTTATCCAGCGGGGGCATACAATGAGCAGTTCTTC. Its translation is CASSLYPAGAYNEQFF.

The V gene is TRBV6-2 or TRBV6-3, the J gene TRBJ2-7, with TRBD1 identical over 8 bases. Germline V gene lookup returns CDR1 MNHEY and CDR2 SVGEGT. V trimming: 6 bases; J trimming: 7 bases; junction bases outside the gene matches: 11. The length of the CDR3 is 14 residues. DNA for the CDR3: TGTGCCAGCAGCCCCTGGACAGGGCTCTCAGAGCAGTACTTC. It specifies CASSPWTGLSEQYF.

The table lists this clone with a few counts. A read error is possible here, since a much larger clone lies one base away. CDR3 DNA: TGTGCCAGCAGCCAAGGCACTGTGCAGTTCTTC. Translating gives CASSQGTVQFF. The V and J genes are TRBV3-1 and TRBJ2-1; D not certain. Trimming pared 1 base from V and 12 bases from J, leaving 7 bases between. Germline CDR1 LGHDT, CDR2 YNNKEL (reference sequence). The CDR3 length is 11 residues.

This clone was counted at least ten times. This chain connects TRBV28 to TRBJ2-1; 9 bases line up with TRBD2. Trimming took 7 bases from V and 8 from J; bases not matched to a gene: 9. Germline V lookup: CDR1 MDHEN, CDR2 SYDVKM. The CDR3 spans 14 residues. The CDR3 DNA follows: TGTGCCAGCATTGACCGAGCGGGAGGCCATGAGCAGTTCTTC. It specifies CASIDRAGGHEQFF.

This clone was picked up many times. The gene calls are TRBV19 and TRBJ2-2; D ambiguous. Germline loops: CDR1 LNHDA, CDR2 SQIVND (reference sequence). V was cut by 6 bases and J by 5 bases, with 16 bases left in between. The CDR3 covers 15 residues. The CDR3 DNA reads TGTGCCAGTAGCGGGCTGGAGCGAGAAACCGGGGAGCTGTTTTTT. Residues: CASSGLERETGELFF.

This clone was counted many times. The chain is built from TRBV28 and TRBJ1-6; D is unclear. Trimming left V 3 bases short and J 14 bases short, with 5 bases between. Germline V gene lookup returns CDR1 MDHEN and CDR2 SYDVKM. CDR3 length: 10 residues. The CDR3 DNA reads TGTGCCAGCAGTTTGGGCACCCTCCACTTT. It codes for CASSLGTLHF.

V and J are TRBV5-6 and TRBJ1-5; tentative D call: TRBD1 (6 bases). Germline CDR1 is SGHDT and CDR2 is YYEEEE. The CDR3 spans 16 residues. V shed 4 bases and J shed 4 bases, with 18 bases lying between them. The CDR3 DNA reads as TGTGCCAGCAGCAAGGGGACCAGGGGTAGAAATCAGCCCCAGCATTTT. Translating gives CASSKGTRGRNQPQHF.

Regarding this clone: The junction departs from the called germline gene at one end, perhaps through a read error. CDR3 sequence: CASSHWGLMGYSSYEQCF. CDR3 nucleotide sequence: TGTGCCAGCAGCCACTGGGGTCTTATGGGGTACAGCTCCTACGAGCAGTGCTTC. The rearrangement uses TRBV28 and TRBJ2-7; D unclear. This CDR3 contains 18 residues. CDR1 is MDHEN and CDR2 is SYDVKM in the germline V gene.

This clone came up many times. The chain carries TRBV6-1 and TRBJ2-6; D unresolved. Trimming shortened V by 5 bases and J by 0 bases, and 8 bases separated the two germline ends. The germline V gene has CDR1 MNHNS and CDR2 SASEGT. The CDR3 has 15 residues. This CDR3 is CASSYDPSGANVLTF. The CDR3 bases are TGTGCCAGCAGTTACGACCCCTCTGGGGCCAACGTCCTGACTTTC.

The V and J genes are TRBV4-1 and TRBJ2-1; the match to TRBD2 covers 11 bases. The CDR3 is made up of 22 amino acids. CDR1 is MGHRA, CDR2 YSYEKL, per germline. With V trimmed by 2 bases and J by 0 bases, 18 bases remained unmatched. The CDR3 sequence is CASSQLGVSGRAWPSSYNEQFF. CDR3 coding DNA: TGCGCCAGCAGCCAACTCGGGGTTAGCGGGAGGGCCTGGCCCAGCTCCTACAATGAGCAGTTCTTC.

Details on this clone: A much larger clone differs by one base, so this may be a read error. The chain's CDR3 is CASSGTTGYQETKYF. In nucleotides, the CDR3 is TGCGCCAGCAGCGGGACGACAGGGTACCAAGAGACCAAGTACTTC. J is TRBJ2-5 and V is TRBV5-1; TRBD1 agrees at 7 bases. The V gene's germline CDR1 is SGHRS and CDR2 YFSETQ. This CDR3 is built from 15 residues. The full variable domain, completed using reference TRBV5-1 and TRBJ2-5, is KAGVTQTPRYLIKTRGQQVTLSCSPISGHRSVSWYQQTPGQGLQFLFEYFSETQRNKGNFPGRFSGRQFSNSRSEMNVSTLELGDSALYLCASSGTTGYQETKYFGPGTRLLVL.

The chain employs TRBV27 and TRBJ2-7; TRBD1 agrees at 7 bases. The V and J ends lost 5 bases and 3 bases, in that order; junction bases with no gene match: 7. Germline CDR1 reads MNHEY; CDR2 reads SMNVEV (reference sequence). The CDR3 sequence is 14 residues long. This CDR3 reads CASSTRDRNYEQYF. The DNA of the CDR3 is TGTGCCAGCAGTACCCGGGACAGAAACTACGAGCAGTACTTC.

Many counts were recorded for this clone. This chain joins TRBV13 and TRBJ2-7; no firm D call. Trimming pared 4 bases from V and 5 bases from J, leaving 15 bases between. Germline-derived CDR1 and CDR2 are PRHDT and FYEKMQ (reference sequence). The CDR3 is 14 amino acids. The CDR3 nucleotides are TGTGCCAGCAGCTCCCGTGCGACCTCAGACGAGCAGTACTTC. Translated, it gives CASSSRATSDEQYF.

There are many counts of this clone. CDR3 coding DNA: TGTGCCATCAGGGACAGGGGGCTAGGCAATGAGCAGTTCTTC. Encoded protein: CAIRDRGLGNEQFF. This rearrangement joins TRBV10-3 to TRBJ2-1; TRBD1 aligns across 11 bases. Germline CDR1 and CDR2: ENHRY and SYGVKD. The length of the CDR3 is 14 residues. The junction had 4 bases not matched to a gene; V was cut back by 6 bases and J by 6 bases.

Of note for this clone: A much larger clone sits a single nucleotide away, making a read error possible. The rearrangement links TRBV5-6 to TRBJ2-7; D tentatively fits TRBD1 or TRBD2 (5 bases each). The CDR3 consists of 14 residues. CDR1 is SGHDT and CDR2 is YYEEEE in the germline V gene. CDR3 DNA sequence: TGTGCCAGCAGCTTACTCCAACCTCGGGGCACCCCTATTGTC. Its protein product is CASSLLQPRGTPIV.

There are a few counts of this clone. This could be a read error, since a much larger clone is one nucleotide away. This chain uses TRBV3-1 with TRBJ1-1; perhaps TRBD1 as D (5 bases). Germline V CDR1 and CDR2: LGHDT, YNNKEL (reference sequence). The CDR3 covers 13 residues. CDR3: CDSSQEGVTEAFF. As DNA, the CDR3 is TGTGACAGCAGCCAAGAAGGGGTTACGGAAGCTTTCTTT.

On this clone itself: A much larger clone lies one base from this, so it may be a read error. This CDR3 is CASSPSSLAGVQETQYF. DNA for the CDR3: TGTGCCAGCAGCCCTAGTTCCTTAGCGGGGGTACAAGAGACCCAGTACTTC. The gene calls are TRBV11-3 and TRBJ2-5, with 9 bases identical to TRBD2. The CDR3 contains 17 residues. V gave up 5 bases and J gave up 2 bases; unmatched junction bases: 12. Germline CDR1 is SGHNT and CDR2 is YENEEA.

This clone was detected only a few times. The rearrangement links TRBV6-1 to TRBJ1-3; D is unclear. CDR3 length: 14 amino acids. V lost 3 bases, J lost 4 bases, and 10 bases lay in between. Germline V CDR1 and CDR2: MNHNS, SASEGT. The CDR3 sequence: CASSDRGFGNTIYF. The CDR3 DNA sequence: TGTGCCAGCAGTGACAGAGGGTTCGGAAACACCATATATTTT.

This clone was counted at least ten times. Other DNA sequences from this sample encode an identical CDR3 as well. The chain employs TRBV7-3 and TRBJ2-1, with D unresolved. CDR1 is SGHTA, CDR2 FQGTGA, per germline. V lost 8 bases to trimming and J lost 0 bases, with 11 bases between them. CDR3 length equals 14 residues. CDR3 protein: CASSSQPSYNEQFF. In DNA form, the CDR3 reads TGTGCCAGCTCCAGTCAGCCCTCCTACAATGAGCAGTTCTTC.